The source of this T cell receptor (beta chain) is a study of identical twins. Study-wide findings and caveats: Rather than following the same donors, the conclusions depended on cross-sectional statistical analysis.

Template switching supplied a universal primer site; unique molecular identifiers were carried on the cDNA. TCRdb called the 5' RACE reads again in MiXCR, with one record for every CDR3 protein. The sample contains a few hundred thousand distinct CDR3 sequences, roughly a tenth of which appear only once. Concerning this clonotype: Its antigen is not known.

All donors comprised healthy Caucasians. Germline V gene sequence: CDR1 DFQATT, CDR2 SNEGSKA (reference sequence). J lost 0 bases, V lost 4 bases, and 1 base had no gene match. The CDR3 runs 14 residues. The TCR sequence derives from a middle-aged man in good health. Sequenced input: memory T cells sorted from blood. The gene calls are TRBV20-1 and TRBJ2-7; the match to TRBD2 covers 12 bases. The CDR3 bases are TGCAGTGCTAAGGGACTAGCGGGCTCCTACGAGCAGTACTTC. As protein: CSAKGLAGSYEQYF.